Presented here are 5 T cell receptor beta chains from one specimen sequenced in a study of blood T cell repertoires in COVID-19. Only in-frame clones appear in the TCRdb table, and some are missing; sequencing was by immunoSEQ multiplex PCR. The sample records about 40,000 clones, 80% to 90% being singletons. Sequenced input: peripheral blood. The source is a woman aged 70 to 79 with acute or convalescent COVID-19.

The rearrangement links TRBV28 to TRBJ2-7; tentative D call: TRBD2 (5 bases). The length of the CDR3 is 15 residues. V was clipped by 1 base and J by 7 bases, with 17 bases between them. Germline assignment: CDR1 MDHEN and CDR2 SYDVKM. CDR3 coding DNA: TGTGCCAGCAGTTTATCGCGCGGGTCTCTGGGTGAGCAGTACGTC. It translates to CASSLSRGSLGEQYV.

The CDR3 region is CSASLSQETQYF. The CDR3 bases are TGCAGTGCTAGTTTGAGCCAAGAGACCCAGTACTTC. V usage is TRBV20-1 and J usage is TRBJ2-5; D remains ambiguous. CDR1 is DFQATT, CDR2 SNEGSKA, per germline (reference sequence). This CDR3 is built from 12 residues. The V end lost 3 bases, the J end lost 1 base, and 6 bases lay between the germline ends.

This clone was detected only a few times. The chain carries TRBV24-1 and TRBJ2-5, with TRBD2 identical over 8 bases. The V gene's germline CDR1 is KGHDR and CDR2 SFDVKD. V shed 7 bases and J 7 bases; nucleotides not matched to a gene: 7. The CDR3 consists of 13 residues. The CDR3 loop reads CATSSGGFGTQYF. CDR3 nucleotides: TGTGCCACCAGCTCGGGGGGGTTTGGGACCCAGTACTTC.

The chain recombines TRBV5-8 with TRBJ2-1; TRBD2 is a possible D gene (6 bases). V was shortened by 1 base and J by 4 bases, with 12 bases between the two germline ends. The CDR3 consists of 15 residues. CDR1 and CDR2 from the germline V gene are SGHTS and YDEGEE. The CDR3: CASSLNPGLYNEQFF. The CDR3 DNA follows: TGTGCCAGCAGCTTGAACCCAGGACTATACAATGAGCAGTTCTTC. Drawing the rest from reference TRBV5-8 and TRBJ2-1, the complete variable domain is EAGVTQSPTHLIKTRGQQATLRCSPISGHTSVYWYQQALGLGLQFLLWYDEGEERNRGNFPPRFSGRQFPNYSSELNVNALELEDSALYLCASSLNPGLYNEQFFGPGTRLTVL.

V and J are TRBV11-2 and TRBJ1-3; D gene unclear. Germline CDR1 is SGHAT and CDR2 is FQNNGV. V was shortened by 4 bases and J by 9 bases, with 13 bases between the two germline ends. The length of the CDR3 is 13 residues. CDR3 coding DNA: TGTGCCAGCAGCTCGAGGGCCCTCCCCACCATATATTTT. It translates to CASSSRALPTIYF.